The 22 T cell receptor beta chains below were found in one sample sequenced in a study of cytomegalovirus exposure and HLA in healthy donors. Primers included in the PCR were 60 Vbeta and 13 Jbeta primers. Here immunoSEQ multiplex PCR was the method, and the copy in TCRdb shows in-frame clones only, minus some. The sample holds some 150,000 clones, roughly 80% seen once. The sample consisted of PBMCs. These receptors came from a man aged 45-65 years in good health and CMV-seropositive.

There are a few counts of this clone. V usage is TRBV15 and J usage is TRBJ1-2; 10 nucleotides align to TRBD1. Germline loops: CDR1 LNHNV, CDR2 YYDKDF (reference sequence). The CDR3 extends over 17 amino acids. Losses at the gene ends were 0 bases for V and 3 bases for J; bases not matched to a gene: 7. CDR3 protein: CATSRDWDRGFHYGYTF. In DNA form, the CDR3 reads TGTGCCACCAGCAGAGATTGGGACAGGGGATTTCACTATGGCTACACCTTC.

This clone was seen once. The DNA for the CDR3 is TGCAGTGTTCTCCTCGGCTACGAGCAGTACTTC. Translation gives CSVLLGYEQYF. The V gene is TRBV20-1, the J gene TRBJ2-7; D not resolved. The germline CDR1 and CDR2 sequences are DFQATT and SNEGSKA (reference sequence). There are 11 residues in the CDR3. Trimming cost V 7 bases and J 3 bases, with 10 bases left between them.

This clone was detected only once. The CDR3 sequence: CASSWGHAISGANVLTF. CDR3 nucleotides: TGTGCCAGCAGCTGGGGACACGCGATCTCTGGGGCCAACGTCCTGACTTTC. V is TRBV7-3 and J is TRBJ2-6, with D possibly matching TRBD1 (6 bases). This CDR3 is 17 amino acids long. Trimming pared 4 bases from V and 0 bases from J, leaving 13 bases between. Germline V lookup: CDR1 SGHTA, CDR2 FQGTGA.

The chain combines TRBV4-3 with TRBJ1-2, with 7 bases identical to TRBD1. CDR1 LGHNA and CDR2 YSLEER come from the germline V gene. The junction had 9 bases not matched to a gene; V was cut back by 0 bases and J by 2 bases. CDR3 length: 17 residues. The CDR3 region is CASSQDRGPGGNYGYTF. Here the CDR3 DNA reads TGCGCCAGCAGCCAAGATCGGGGGCCAGGGGGGAACTATGGCTACACCTTC.

The V and J genes are TRBV7-2 and TRBJ2-5; tentatively, D is TRBD2 (6 bases). With 5 bases removed from V and 2 bases from J, the gap between germline ends came to 15 bases. Germline V gene data show CDR1 as SGHTA and CDR2 as FQGNSA. CDR3 length equals 15 residues. The CDR3 sequence is CASSTQLALQETQYF. The CDR3 DNA sequence: TGTGCCAGCAGCACCCAACTAGCATTACAAGAGACCCAGTACTTC.

The chain has TRBV9 and TRBJ2-2; TRBD2 is a possible D gene (6 bases). This CDR3 comprises 15 residues. V lost 4 bases, J lost 7 bases, and 17 bases lay in between. Germline CDR1 is SGDLS and CDR2 is YYNGEE. The DNA of the CDR3 is TGTGCCAGCAGCATCCCAGTCGGGGGAGGCGGGGAGCTGTTTTTT. Translated, it gives CASSIPVGGGGELFF.

The rearrangement joins TRBV7-2 to TRBJ2-2, with a weak D call TRBD2 (6 bases). The germline CDR1 and CDR2 sequences are SGHTA and FQGNSA. The CDR3 is 16 amino acids. The ends were cut back, 1 base at V and 1 base at J, with 10 bases in the middle. The CDR3, as DNA: TGTGCCAGCAGCTTAGAGGTCGGGGGGAACACCGGGGAGCTGTTTTTT. It is translated as CASSLEVGGNTGELFF. The variable domain in full, with the rest retrieved from reference TRBV7-2 and TRBJ2-2, is GAGVSQSPSNKVTEKGKDVELRCDPISGHTALYWYRQSLGQGLEFLIYFQGNSAPDKSGLPSDRFSAERTGGSVSTLTIQRTQQEDSAVYLCASSLEVGGNTGELFFGEGSRLTVL.

This sequence joins TRBV9 and TRBJ1-2; no reliable D call. The ends were cut back, 0 bases at V and 5 bases at J, with 14 bases in the middle. The germline CDR1 and CDR2 sequences are SGDLS and YYNGEE. CDR3 size: 15 residues. The CDR3 loop is CASSVGDKGGYGYTF. DNA for the CDR3: TGTGCCAGCAGCGTAGGAGACAAAGGAGGATATGGCTACACCTTC.

V usage is TRBV28 and J usage is TRBJ1-1, with a tentative D call TRBD1 (6 bases). Germline V gene lookup returns CDR1 MDHEN and CDR2 SYDVKM. The CDR3 covers 16 residues. Trimming took 3 bases from V and 4 from J, leaving 18 bases between them. The chain's CDR3 is CASSFAGGALSTEAFF. CDR3 sequence (DNA): TGTGCCAGCAGTTTCGCGGGGGGCGCCTTGTCCACTGAAGCTTTCTTT.

The J gene is TRBJ1-1, the V gene TRBV9, with D perhaps matching TRBD1 (6 bases). V was trimmed by 2 bases and J by 10 bases, leaving 15 bases between them. CDR1 and CDR2 (germline): SGDLS, YYNGEE. The CDR3 runs 13 residues. The CDR3 here is CASSVRLDSPAFF. The CDR3 DNA sequence: TGTGCCAGCAGCGTTCGGCTGGACAGTCCAGCTTTCTTT.

The chain recombines TRBV11-2 with TRBJ1-2, with a tentative D call TRBD1 (6 bases). Germline lookup yields CDR1 SGHAT and CDR2 FQNNGV. V was trimmed by 2 bases and J by 4 bases, leaving 14 bases between them. The CDR3 loop spans 15 amino acids. The CDR3 region is CASSLTATGRYGYTF. CDR3 DNA: TGTGCCAGCAGCTTAACCGCGACAGGCCGCTATGGCTACACCTTC.

On this clone itself: One junction end does not reproduce the germline sequence, and a read error may be involved. The chain combines TRBV6-6 with TRBJ1-3; 7 bases line up with TRBD1. The CDR3 is 12 residues long. Per the germline V gene, CDR1 is MNHNY and CDR2 is SVGAGI (reference sequence). The CDR3 loop is CASSSTRQGGDF. The CDR3 DNA is TGTGCCAGCAGTTCGACGAGACAGGGTGGGGATTTT.

The chain employs TRBV11-1 and TRBJ2-5; weak D call: TRBD1 (6 bases). In germline, CDR1 is SGHAT, CDR2 FQDESV (reference sequence). V lost 5 bases to trimming and J lost 4 bases, with 14 bases between them. The length of the CDR3 is 14 residues. The DNA for the CDR3 is TGTGCCAGCAGCCACGAACAGGGTTTAGAGACCCAGTACTTC. Its protein is CASSHEQGLETQYF.

The CDR3 DNA is TGTGCCTGGGGGACCGGGACAGGGACCTACGAGCAGTACTTC. It translates to CAWGTGTGTYEQYF. The chain links TRBV30 to TRBJ2-7; 9 bases map to TRBD1. CDR3 length: 14 amino acids. V lost 5 bases and J lost 2; bases outside the gene matches: 7. Germline-derived CDR1 and CDR2 are GTSNPN and SVGIG (reference sequence).

The sample holds a few counts of this clone. This chain links TRBV13 with TRBJ2-1, with 8 bases fitting TRBD2. J was trimmed by 1 base and V by 1 base; bases with no gene match: 3. CDR1 is PRHDT, CDR2 FYEKMQ, per germline (reference sequence). The CDR3 covers 16 residues. The CDR3 loop is CASSLDSSGSYNEQFF. The CDR3 bases are TGTGCCAGCAGCTTAGATTCTAGCGGGTCCTACAATGAGCAGTTCTTC.

The chain links TRBV7-3 to TRBJ2-7; 8 bases line up with TRBD1. The CDR3 has 15 residues. Germline CDR1 and CDR2: SGHTA and FQGTGA. V gave up 5 bases and J gave up 2 bases; unmatched junction bases: 8. The CDR3 nucleotides are TGTGCCAGCAGCCCCCAGGGGGCGTCCCCCTACGAGCAGTACTTC. Amino acid sequence: CASSPQGASPYEQYF.

This rearrangement joins TRBV5-1 to TRBJ2-7; 9 nucleotides line up with TRBD2. The germline CDR1 and CDR2 sequences are SGHRS and YFSETQ. The CDR3 consists of 18 residues. V lost 2 bases and J lost 1; bases outside the gene matches: 13. CDR3 sequence reads: CASSLRLAAGVRSYEQYF. CDR3 nucleotide sequence: TGCGCCAGCAGCTTAAGACTAGCGGCCGGAGTAAGGTCCTACGAGCAGTACTTC.

The chain uses TRBV6-1 and TRBJ1-5; 7 positions match TRBD1. V lost 2 bases and J lost 3; bases outside the gene matches: 7. The CDR3 has 16 amino acids. CDR1 and CDR2 (germline): MNHNS, SASEGT. In nucleotides, the CDR3 is TGTGCCAGCAGTGAACTTAACAGGGGCGACAATCAGCCCCAGCATTTT. Translation gives CASSELNRGDNQPQHF.

This chain links TRBV30 with TRBJ2-2, with 10 bases lining up with TRBD2. CDR1 is GTSNPN, CDR2 SVGIG, per germline (reference sequence). The ends lost 4 bases at V and 5 bases at J; junction bases unmatched: 13. The CDR3 sequence is 17 residues long. CDR3 protein: CAWTVGLAGVGTGELFF. CDR3 DNA sequence: TGTGCCTGGACTGTAGGGCTAGCGGGGGTTGGGACCGGGGAGCTGTTTTTT.

The genes are TRBV11-2 and TRBJ2-1, with 9 bases lining up with TRBD1. This CDR3 is built from 17 residues. Germline V gene lookup returns CDR1 SGHAT and CDR2 FQNNGV. With V trimmed by 6 bases and J by 3 bases, 12 bases remained unmatched. CDR3 amino acids: CASRPVSGTGHYNEQFF. CDR3 nucleotide sequence: TGTGCCAGCAGGCCAGTCTCCGGGACAGGGCACTACAATGAGCAGTTCTTC.

The gene calls are TRBV4-2 and TRBJ2-2, with D perhaps matching TRBD2 (7 bases). With 0 bases removed from V and 4 bases from J, the gap between germline ends came to 9 bases. CDR1 is LGHNA, CDR2 YNFKEQ, per germline. The CDR3 totals 15 residues. Here the CDR3 DNA reads TGTGCCAGCAGCCAAGATGGGGGGGCCACCGGGGAGCTGTTTTTT. This translates into CASSQDGGATGELFF.

Comment on this clone: One end of the junction does not line up with germline, which may come from a read error. The chain carries TRBV19 and TRBJ2-2; D is uncertain. CDR3 length equals 13 residues. The germline V gene encodes CDR1 LNHDA and CDR2 SQIVND (reference sequence). CDR3 coding DNA: TGTGCCAGTAGTGCAGTCCGCACCGCGGAGCTGTTTTTT. Its translation is CASSAVRTAELFF.